This T cell receptor beta chain was identified in a study of immune evolution from preneoplasia to lung adenocarcinoma. Study findings and constraints: Later-stage lesions appeared to have more T cells, more diversity, less clonality. Top clone share appeared to fall from AAH through AIS, MIA, adenocarcinoma.

Concerning this clone itself: Its antigen is unknown.

The CDR3 consists of 12 residues. The germline CDR1 and CDR2 sequences are LNHDA and SQIVND (reference sequence). V lost 5 bases to trimming and J lost 10 bases, with 13 bases between them. TCRdb keeps only in-frame clones here, not all; method: immunoSEQ multiplex PCR. The sample records roughly 5,200 clones, roughly 78% being singletons. This chain links TRBV19 with TRBJ2-3, with D perhaps matching TRBD2 (5 bases). This sequence was found in a person between 45 and 75 years old with lung adenocarcinoma. Sequencing was carried out using FFPE normal lung tissue adjacent to the tumor. The CDR3: CASSPGEYPQYF. The CDR3, as DNA: TGTGCCAGTAGTCCTGGGGAGTATCCGCAGTATTTT.